The 13 T cell receptor beta chains below were found in one sample sequenced in a study of long-term antiretroviral therapy in people with HIV. The authors ran the immunoSEQ assay, v3.0, at survey level. Sequencing used immunoSEQ multiplex PCR; TCRdb keeps in-frame clones, though not all of them. The table shows 40,000 or so clones, with about 88% occurring only once. The material sequenced was unsorted PBMCs, taken just before starting antiretroviral therapy. The source of these receptors is a woman between 18 and 29 years old with HIV.

The chain joins TRBV19 to TRBJ2-5; TRBD1 matches at 8 bases. Germline assignment: CDR1 LNHDA and CDR2 SQIVND (reference sequence). V shed 6 bases and J 5 bases; nucleotides not matched to a gene: 8. The CDR3 has 14 amino acids. The CDR3 nucleotides are TGTGCCAGTAGCCAGGGGGCATCGATGGAGACCCAGTACTTC. Translating gives CASSQGASMETQYF.

V is TRBV11-1 and J is TRBJ2-5; TRBD2 aligns across 7 bases. The CDR3 is 17 amino acids. V lost 6 bases to trimming and J lost 3 bases; unmatched junction nucleotides: 16. The V gene's germline CDR1 is SGHAT and CDR2 FQDESV (reference sequence). The CDR3 loop reads CASRKPRAPGREETQYF. CDR3 nucleotides: TGTGCCAGCAGGAAGCCACGGGCCCCGGGGAGGGAAGAGACCCAGTACTTC.

This chain links TRBV4-1 with TRBJ2-1; D assignment may be TRBD1 or TRBD2 (5 bases each). The V gene's germline CDR1 is MGHRA and CDR2 YSYEKL. The CDR3 sequence is 16 residues long. Between the trimmed V and J ends, which lost 0 bases and 12 bases, there was a span of 21 bases. In DNA form, the CDR3 reads TGCGCCAGCAGCCAAGAGCCCAACCCGGGACCAATGGGGCAGTTCTTC. Protein sequence: CASSQEPNPGPMGQFF.

The genes are TRBV28 and TRBJ2-3; the D gene is possibly TRBD2 (7 bases). The V end was cut by 5 bases, the J end by 4 bases, with 13 bases between. The CDR3 runs 14 residues. CDR1 is MDHEN and CDR2 is SYDVKM in the germline V gene. CDR3 sequence: CASSPRGGADTQYF. CDR3 sequence (DNA): TGTGCCAGCAGTCCCCGAGGGGGGGCAGATACGCAGTATTTT.

This chain connects TRBV7-8 to TRBJ2-2, with 7 bases identical to TRBD2. The CDR3 length is 15 residues. From germline, CDR1 is SGHVS and CDR2 FQNEAQ. The ends lost 3 bases at V and 3 bases at J; junction bases unmatched: 4. The CDR3 sequence: CASSFWREHTGELFF. CDR3 sequence (DNA): TGTGCCAGCAGCTTCTGGCGGGAGCACACCGGGGAGCTGTTTTTT.

The chain combines TRBV5-4 with TRBJ1-1; D not resolved. V was trimmed by 4 bases and J by 6 bases, leaving 16 bases between them. Germline CDR1 is SGHNT and CDR2 is YYREEE (reference sequence). This CDR3 has 14 amino acids. Here the CDR3 DNA reads TGTGCCAGCAGCCCGTCCGATGGGTGGTCTGAAGCTTTCTTT. This codes for CASSPSDGWSEAFF.

The V and J genes are TRBV7-2 and TRBJ1-5; D is undetermined. The CDR3 sequence is 13 residues long. V dropped 9 bases and J dropped 7 bases, with 16 bases sitting between them. Germline CDR1 SGHTA, CDR2 FQGNSA. CDR3 sequence (DNA): TGTGCCAGTGGTTGGGGAAGCTGGCAGCCCCAGCATTTT. It specifies CASGWGSWQPQHF. Based on the CDR3 plus reference TRBV7-2 and TRBJ1-5, the full variable domain is GAGVSQSPSNKVTEKGKDVELRCDPISGHTALYWYRQSLGQGLEFLIYFQGNSAPDKSGLPSDRFSAERTGGSVSTLTIQRTQQEDSAVYLCASGWGSWQPQHFGDGTRLSIL.

V usage is TRBV4-3 and J usage is TRBJ2-1; D not resolved. This CDR3 has 15 amino acids. V shed 0 bases and J shed 0 bases, with 6 bases lying between them. Germline loops: CDR1 LGHNA, CDR2 YSLEER. The chain's CDR3 is CASSQDPLSYNEQFF. In DNA form, the CDR3 reads TGCGCCAGCAGCCAAGACCCCCTCTCCTACAATGAGCAGTTCTTC.

The genes are TRBV7-8 and TRBJ2-7; a weak D match, TRBD1 (6 bases). Trimming removed 5 bases from V and 3 bases from J, with 14 bases in between. The germline gives CDR1 SGHVS, CDR2 FQNEAQ. CDR3 length: 14 residues. DNA for the CDR3: TGTGCCAGCAGCCCCCGGGGACAACACTACGAGCAGTACTTC. Its translation is CASSPRGQHYEQYF. Variable domain in full (rest from reference TRBV7-8 and TRBJ2-7): GAGVSQSPRYKVAKRGQDVALRCDPISGHVSLFWYQQALGQGPEFLTYFQNEAQLDKSGLPSDRFFAERPEGSVSTLKIQRTQQEDSAVYLCASSPRGQHYEQYFGPGTRLTVT.

Here the CDR3 reads CASSSGLAGAPYEQYF. In DNA, the CDR3 is TGCGCCAGCAGCTCCGGACTAGCGGGAGCCCCCTACGAGCAGTACTTC. The genes are TRBV5-1 and TRBJ2-7; 13 bases are a match to TRBD2. This CDR3 region has 16 residues. Trimming cost V 3 bases and J 2 bases; bases outside gene matches: 5. Germline values: CDR1 SGHRS, CDR2 YFSETQ.

This clone was seen once. The chain combines TRBV6-1 with TRBJ2-3; D is unclear. This CDR3 region has 16 residues. Germline CDR1 MNHNS, CDR2 SASEGT. Trimming removed 3 bases from V and 1 base from J, with 14 bases in between. CDR3 residues: CASSDSRGEGTDTQYF. For the CDR3, the DNA is TGTGCCAGCAGTGATAGTCGTGGAGAGGGCACAGATACGCAGTATTTT.

J is TRBJ1-5 and V is TRBV19; the match to TRBD1 covers 9 bases. This CDR3 spans 16 amino acids. The J segment lost 6 bases and the V segment lost 4 bases, leaving 10 bases of the junction unmatched. Germline V gene sequence: CDR1 LNHDA, CDR2 SQIVND (reference sequence). This CDR3 reads CASSTPTDRGGQPQHF. DNA for the CDR3: TGTGCCAGTAGTACCCCCACCGACAGGGGGGGTCAGCCCCAGCATTTT.

The chain is built from TRBV29-1 and TRBJ2-7; the D gene is possibly TRBD2 (5 bases). Per the germline V gene, CDR1 is SQVTM and CDR2 is ANQGSEA. Trimming left V 7 bases short and J 6 bases short, with 16 bases between. This CDR3 is built from 12 residues. The CDR3 loop reads CSAKSREGEQYF. The CDR3 DNA sequence: TGCAGCGCCAAGTCCCGGGAAGGCGAGCAGTACTTC.